One and the same sample provided the 6 T cell receptor beta chains below, sequenced in a study of T cell responses to AZD1222 COVID-19 vaccine. Produced via immunoSEQ multiplex PCR; TCRdb's table is partial and in-frame only. The sample includes about 97,000 clones, around nine tenths seen only once; the top ten take about 2.5%. The sequencing used peripheral blood, collected on day 0 of AZD1222 vaccination. The receptors derive from an adult in good health.

The chain couples TRBV2 to TRBJ2-7; tentatively, D is TRBD1 or TRBD2 (7 bases each). The germline V gene encodes CDR1 SNHLY and CDR2 FYNNEI. Trimming took 4 bases from V and 6 from J, leaving 16 bases between them. The CDR3 runs to 14 residues. The CDR3, as DNA: TGTGCCAGCAGTGTGGGGAGGGGGCTGGCCGAGCAGTACTTC. Its translation: CASSVGRGLAEQYF.

This clone was counted between two and nine times. V usage is TRBV5-1 and J usage is TRBJ1-1; the D gene is possibly TRBD1 (5 bases). The CDR3 is 14 residues long. CDR1 and CDR2 (germline): SGHRS, YFSETQ. Trimming shortened V by 4 bases and J by 8 bases, and 18 bases separated the two germline ends. Here the CDR3 DNA reads TGCGCCAGCAGCCTCATCGGGACGTTCGAAGAAGCTTTCTTT. It translates to CASSLIGTFEEAFF.

The chain is built from TRBV24-1 and TRBJ2-2, with 10 bases aligning to TRBD1. Germline CDR1 is KGHDR and CDR2 is SFDVKD. V lost 5 bases, J lost 3 bases, and 5 bases stayed unmatched. This CDR3 is built from 16 residues. The CDR3 DNA reads TGTGCCACCAGTGGGTTAGGGACAGGGGACACCGGGGAGCTGTTTTTT. Translating gives CATSGLGTGDTGELFF.

The chain links TRBV12-5 to TRBJ1-1, with 7 bases fitting TRBD1. Germline CDR1 reads LGHNT; CDR2 reads FRNRAP. Trimming removed 5 bases from V and 4 bases from J; junction bases left unmatched: 13. The CDR3 runs to 16 residues. CDR3: CASGDAKGAMGTEAFF. CDR3 coding DNA: TGTGCTAGTGGTGACGCCAAGGGGGCCATGGGCACTGAAGCTTTCTTT.

V gene TRBV6-5 combines with J gene TRBJ1-6; 7 bases are shared with TRBD1. Germline assignment: CDR1 MNHEY and CDR2 SVGAGI. The CDR3 runs 15 residues. Trimming removed 2 bases from V and 3 bases from J; junction bases left unmatched: 1. CDR3 loop: CASSYHRGYNSPLHF. The CDR3 DNA reads TGTGCCAGCAGTTACCACAGGGGCTATAATTCACCCCTCCACTTT.

CDR3: CASSLSGKNTQYF. DNA for the CDR3: TGTGCCAGCAGTTTATCCGGAAAAAATACGCAGTATTTT. The chain carries TRBV27 and TRBJ2-3; D is undetermined. Germline loops: CDR1 MNHEY, CDR2 SMNVEV (reference sequence). CDR3 size: 13 residues. With 0 bases removed from V and 7 bases from J, the gap between germline ends came to 8 bases.